This T cell receptor (beta chain) was captured by sequencing in a study of shared clonotypes between healthy human individuals. General observations from the study: As a rule, naive subsets had a larger estimated richness than memory subsets.

The authors ran the assay at deep level. TCRdb keeps only in-frame clones here, not all; method: immunoSEQ multiplex PCR. The sample records under 850,000 clones, around 77% being singletons. Donors were Caucasian adults residing in Nashville, Tennessee, USA. Comment on this clone: The antigen remains unidentified.

CDR1 is MNHEY, CDR2 SVGAGI, per germline. The CDR3 spans 12 residues. The V end was cut by 10 bases, the J end by 2 bases, with 9 bases between. The chain joins TRBV6-5 to TRBJ1-5; D is unresolved. Sequencing was done on a sample of memory CD4+ T cells sorted from blood. Documented subset: CD45RA-negative fraction. This TCR was sampled from a young woman in good health. DNA of the CDR3: TGTGCCACCAAAACCGGCAATCAGCCCCAGCATTTT. Residues: CATKTGNQPQHF.